This T cell receptor beta chain was sequenced in a study of beta chain features in type 1 diabetes. Background on the study: All samples combined gave over 100 million sorted cells for examination.

The investigators reverse transcribed all of the isolated RNA, so they sequenced expressed TCRB transcripts. Some clones are missing from TCRdb's copy, which holds only in-frame ones; the method was immunoSEQ multiplex PCR. The table has 500,000 to 800,000 clones, roughly an eighth seen once. As regards this clone: Its antigen remains unknown.

Sorting of CD4+ naive, central memory, regulatory and stem cell-like memory cells was performed via CD45RO/CCR7/CD25/CD127/CD95/CD27. Study outcomes and limitations: There was a moderate but significant shortening of TCRB CDR3s in all four CD4+ subsets of Type 1 diabetes patients.

Per the germline V gene, CDR1 is KGHSH and CDR2 is LQKENI. V lost 5 bases to trimming and J lost 4 bases, with 14 bases between them. The CDR3 sequence is 14 residues long. The sequenced sample was naive CD4+ T cells from blood. The chain couples TRBV18 to TRBJ1-2; D might be TRBD1 (6 bases). This sequence was found in a man under 40 with type 1 diabetes. CDR3 sequence (DNA): TGTGCCAGCTCAGCAGACAGGCAATCCTATGGCTACACCTTC. Translating gives CASSADRQSYGYTF. The complete variable domain, with remaining parts taken from reference TRBV18 and TRBJ1-2, reads NAGVMQNPRHLVRRRGQEARLRCSPMKGHSHVYWYRQLPEEGLKFMVYLQKENIIDESGMPKERFSAEFPKEGPSILRIQQVVRGDSAAYFCASSADRQSYGYTFGSGTRLTVV.